The TCR beta chain described here comes from a study of shared clonotypes between healthy human individuals (TCRdb year 2020). For the study in its entirety: A few men and a couple of women, aged 18 to 49 years, made up the cohort. Per donor, three plates each were used for CD4 naive and CD4 memory, two for CD8 naive, and one for CD8 memory. To estimate repertoire size and how much clonotypes are shared between individuals, the study performed deep sequencing of blood TCR repertoires from roughly five healthy adults. Per donor, leukapheresis produced somewhere between about 0.94 and 9.5 billion PBMCs. To increase sequencing depth and limit assay-specific biases, TCR repertoire library preparation and sequencing were carried out by different laboratories using diverse techniques.

TCR CDR3 regions were amplified from genomic DNA by multiplex PCR using the deep immunoSEQ assay. Genomic DNA extracted from each cell subset was distributed evenly over all wells of several immunoSEQ 96-well plates, and each plate served as one replicate. For sorted subsets, 150 to 200 ng genomic DNA, equal to 30,000 to 35,000 T cell genomes, was loaded into each replicate PCR. Purified libraries were measured with a Qubit 3.0 fluorometer, size-checked on a Bioanalyzer 2100, and measured again with the KAPA Library Quantification kit. Each immunoSEQ 96-well plate was sequenced on its own single-read 150-cycle Illumina NextSeq 550 flow cell. The study's own analysis went as follows. Because only junctional sequences without quality scores were contained in the immunoSEQ output, filtering matching that applied to full-length reads could not be performed. Sequences were annotated with PyIR, a Python wrapper for IgBLAST v1.9, using IMGT germline references to assign V/J genes and CDR3. Reads were filtered out if the reads had weak V/J assignments (E-value above 1e-6), no CDR3, stop codons, out-of-frame junctions, or ambiguous translated residues. V3J clonotypes were defined by identical inferred V gene, J gene, and CDR3 amino acid sequence. Percentage overlap between repertoires was computed as shared unique clonotypes divided by the size of the smaller repertoire. Three approaches were used to assess repertoire richness: RTK rarefaction, the Chao1 estimator, and Recon v2.1 estimates of unobserved clonotypes. Generation probabilities for all TCRbeta clonotypes obtained by the gDNA method from four donors were computed using OLGA. In TCRdb, the immuneACCESS table is reduced to in-frame sequences with V and J assigned. These tables do not hold every clone; where another copy was compared, an unresolved V gene accounts for under half, and the others remain unexplained. D and trimming come from the DNA, and the V and J calls and clone size come from that table. In this sample the table shows some 2,100,000 clones, nearly 97% of which occur a single time. The top ten clonotypes cover 0.1% to 0.15% of the sample.

Regarding this clone: Its antigen is unknown. No base-level quality is on record; no much larger clone is a single base apart.

Donors were healthy HIV-negative adults with no recently reported acute infections or vaccinations. Every donor was a Caucasian adult residing in Nashville, Tennessee, USA. Magnetic negative selection was used to enrich CD4+ T cells, after which naive cells were positively selected on CD45RA and the negative fraction became the memory subset. Blood was collected by leukapheresis, and PBMCs were isolated by Ficoll-Histopaque density gradient centrifugation and then cryopreserved in liquid nitrogen vapor phase. Analytical flow cytometry was used to check the purity and quantity of each magnetically sorted T cell population. Each sorted fraction had its genomic DNA isolated and then quantified by UV absorbance on a Nanodrop 2000c. The cysteine opens and the phenylalanine closes a CDR3 of 16 amino acids. The only DNA kept is the CDR3, 48 bases in frame from the first base. The germline V gene encodes CDR1 MNHEY and CDR2 SVGAGI. Ends trimmed: V by 4 bases, J by 0 bases; bases unmatched to a gene: 9.

Study-level results and caveats: Sharing across a handful of donors was observed for around 5% of naive CD4, over 3% of naive CD8, around 2.5% of memory CD4, and 0.4% of memory CD8 clonotypes. Sampling was limited to blood, and TCR repertoires in tissue likely differ from TCR repertoires in blood. Pairwise subsampling indicated that sequencing depth was expected to affect the degree of clonotype sharing among donors. Naive subsets generally had larger estimated clonotype richness than memory subsets did. The genetic and exposure-history diversity represented was limited by the small number of donors. Incomplete sequencing was indicated by rarefaction of sorted-subset datasets, despite the large sequencing depth. Higher generation probabilities were observed for clonotypes shared by all four sorted-subset donors than for non-shared clonotypes.

Recombination joined TRBV6-5 with TRBJ2-7, with 7 central nucleotides matching TRBD2. This receptor was obtained from a young man in good health. The specimen sequenced was naive CD4+ T cells sorted from blood. The cell subset or site label corresponds to: CD45RA+ positively selected. CDR3 sequence: CASSLGGRGSSYEQYF. Here is the DNA: TGTGCCAGCAGTTTAGGCGGGAGAGGGAGCTCCTACGAGCAGTACTTC.